These 2 T cell receptor delta chains originate from one sample sequenced in a study of gamma-delta T cells after stem cell transplantation (dated by TCRdb to the mid-2010s). The library relied on RT-PCR. For sequencing, an Illumina MiSeq was employed. TCRdb recomputed clones from the public reads with CATT; identical DNA rows were then combined. This sample comprises about 1,300 delta-chain clones, over 1.5% of them detected only once. The ten largest account for about 22% of the sample. Material: gamma-delta T cells. The receptors shown here come from a human donor. It is not recorded whose cells these are; they may come from a transplant donor.

This clone was found a few times. TCRdb attributes to this sequence the protein of a much larger clone, which differs from the DNA translation at residue 5; a read error is likely, and the protein displayed is translated from the DNA. The chain is built from TRDV2 and TRDJ1, with TRDD3 identical over 12 bases. CDR3 length: 18 residues. V was pared by 3 bases and J by 0 bases, with 10 bases of the junction left unmatched. Per germline, CDR1 GEAIGNYY and CDR2 EKD. CDR3 in amino acids: CACDAVTGGYPYTDKLIF. The CDR3 nucleotides read TGTGCCTGTGACGCCGTTACTGGGGGATACCCGTACACCGATAAACTCATCTTT.

This clone is termed medium-sized. V and J are TRDV2 and TRDJ2, with 8 bases lining up with TRDD3. Germline CDR1 GEAIGNYY, CDR2 EKD. Germline trimming cut 3 bases from V and 3 bases from J; bases unmatched to any gene: 8. The length of the CDR3 is 16 residues. The DNA for the CDR3 is TGTGCCTGTGACGACGTACTGGGGGGCCTGACAGCACAACTCTTCTTT. This encodes CACDDVLGGLTAQLFF.